This TCR beta chain is from a study of neurological immune-mediated disorders. This clonotype appeared many times. The antigen is undetermined. General observations from the study: TCR clonal expansion peaked in HTLV-1-associated myelopathy patients and was lowest in multiple sclerosis patients.

Described time point: technical triplicate 2. V shed 7 bases and J shed 0 bases, with 14 bases lying between them. The germline V gene encodes CDR1 SNHLY and CDR2 FYNNEI. This CDR3 contains 15 residues. 5'RACE employing 10-nucleotide random UMIs yielded the cDNA. From the 5' RACE reads, TCRdb called clonotypes with MiXCR, one entry per CDR3 protein. Of tens of thousands of distinct CDR3 sequences in the sample, about 24% were seen once. This chain joins TRBV2 and TRBJ2-3, with D possibly being TRBD2 (5 bases). The origin of this receptor is a man aged 60-69 years with HTLV-1-associated myelopathy (HAM/TSP). Sequencing was done on a sample of PBMCs. The chain's CDR3 is CASTSRRTSTDTQYF. CDR3 nucleotide sequence: TGTGCCAGCACCAGCCGGAGGACTAGCACAGATACGCAGTATTTT.